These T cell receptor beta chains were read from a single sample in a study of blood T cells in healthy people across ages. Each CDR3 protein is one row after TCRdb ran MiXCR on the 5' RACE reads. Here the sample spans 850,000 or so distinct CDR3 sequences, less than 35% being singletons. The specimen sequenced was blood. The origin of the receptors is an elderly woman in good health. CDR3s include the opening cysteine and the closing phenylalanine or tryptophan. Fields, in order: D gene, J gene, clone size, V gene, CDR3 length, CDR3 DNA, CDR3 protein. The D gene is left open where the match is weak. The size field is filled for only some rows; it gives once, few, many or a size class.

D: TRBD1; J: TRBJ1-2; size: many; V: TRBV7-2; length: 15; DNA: TGTGCCAGCAGCCCCCGGACAGGGATGGACTATGGCTACACCTTC; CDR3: CASSPRTGMDYGYTF
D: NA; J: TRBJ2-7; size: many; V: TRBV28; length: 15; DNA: TGTGCCAGCAGCTACGCCGTTGGGCAGTCCTACGAGCAGTACTTC; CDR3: CASSYAVGQSYEQYF
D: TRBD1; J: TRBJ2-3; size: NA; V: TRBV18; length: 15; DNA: TGTGCCAGCTCACCCGGGACAGGGGGAATAGATACGCAGTATTTT; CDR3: CASSPGTGGIDTQYF
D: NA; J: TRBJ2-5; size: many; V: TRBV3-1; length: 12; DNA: TGTGCCAGCAGCCAAGTCCTAGAGACCCAGTACTTC; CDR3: CASSQVLETQYF
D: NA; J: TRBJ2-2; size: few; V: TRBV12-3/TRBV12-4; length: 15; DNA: TGTGCCAGCAGTCACAGCGGGTATCGCACCGGGGAGCTGTTTTTT; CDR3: CASSHSGYRTGELFF
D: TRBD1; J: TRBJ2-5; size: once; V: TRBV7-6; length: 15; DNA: TGTGCCAGCAGTTTGCCGCAGGGGGCCGATGAGACCCAGTACTTC; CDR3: CASSLPQGADETQYF
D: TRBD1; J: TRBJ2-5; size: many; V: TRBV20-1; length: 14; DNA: TGCAGTGCTATACCGGGACAGGGGCGAGAGACCCAGTACTTC; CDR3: CSAIPGQGRETQYF
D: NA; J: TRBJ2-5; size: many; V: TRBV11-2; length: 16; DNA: TGTGCCAGCAGCTTAGTACCGGCCGGGCGTCTAGAGACCCAGTACTTC; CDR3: CASSLVPAGRLETQYF
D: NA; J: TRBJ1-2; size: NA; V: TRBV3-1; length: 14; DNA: TGTGCCAGCAGCCCCCTGGGGGGGGCCTATGGCTACACCTTC; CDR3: CASSPLGGAYGYTF
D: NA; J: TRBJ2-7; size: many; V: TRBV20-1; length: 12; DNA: TGCAGTGCTAGAGACAGATCCTACGAGCAGTACTTC; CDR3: CSARDRSYEQYF
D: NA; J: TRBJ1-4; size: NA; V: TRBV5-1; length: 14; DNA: TGCGCCAGCAGCTTGGGGGACCGTTCTGAAAAACTGTTTTTT; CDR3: CASSLGDRSEKLFF
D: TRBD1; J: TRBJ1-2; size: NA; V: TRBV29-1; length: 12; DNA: TGCAGCGTTGAGGACAGGGCCTATGGCTACACCTTC; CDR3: CSVEDRAYGYTF
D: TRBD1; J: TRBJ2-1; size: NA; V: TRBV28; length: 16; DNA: TGTGCCAGCAGTTTATCCTCCGGGACAGGGGCTAACGAGCAGTTCTTC; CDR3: CASSLSSGTGANEQFF
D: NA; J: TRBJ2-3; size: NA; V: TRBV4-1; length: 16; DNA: TGCGCCAGCAGCCAAGATCGGGGGATTAGCACAGATACGCAGTATTTT; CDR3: CASSQDRGISTDTQYF
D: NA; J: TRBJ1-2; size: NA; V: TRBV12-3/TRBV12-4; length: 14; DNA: TGTGCCGGCAAGTATTCCGGGGGGTATGGTGGCTACACCTTC; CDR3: CAGKYSGGYGGYTF
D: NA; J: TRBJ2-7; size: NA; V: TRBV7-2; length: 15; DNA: TGTGCCAGCAGCCGGGGCGGGCCTTCACCTTACGAGCAGTACTTC; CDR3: CASSRGGPSPYEQYF
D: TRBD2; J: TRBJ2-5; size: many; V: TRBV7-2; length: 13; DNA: TGTGCCAGCAGCCCTAGGGCGGGGAGGGTCCAGTACTTC; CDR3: CASSPRAGRVQYF
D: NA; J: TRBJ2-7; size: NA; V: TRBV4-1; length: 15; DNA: TGCGCCAGCAGCCAAGGGGGTCGGCGAGCCTACGAGCAGTACTTC; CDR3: CASSQGGRRAYEQYF
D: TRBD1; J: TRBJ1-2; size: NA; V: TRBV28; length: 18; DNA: TGTGCCAGCAGTTCATACCCAAACAGGGGGCAGGGGGGCTATGGCTACACCTTC; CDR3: CASSSYPNRGQGGYGYTF
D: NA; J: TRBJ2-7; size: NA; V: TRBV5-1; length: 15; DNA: TGCGCCAGCAGCTTGGGAGGCAGGACCTCCTACGAGCAGTACTTC; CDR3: CASSLGGRTSYEQYF
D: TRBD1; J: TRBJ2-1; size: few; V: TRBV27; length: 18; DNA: TGTGCCAGCAGTTTTGTAAATTTCCGGACAGGCTATTACAATGAGCAGTTCTTC; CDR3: CASSFVNFRTGYYNEQFF
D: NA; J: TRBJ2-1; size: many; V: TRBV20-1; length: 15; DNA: TGCAGTGTTCCTCGGACTGTGGTCCGATACAATGAGCAGTTCTTC; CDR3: CSVPRTVVRYNEQFF
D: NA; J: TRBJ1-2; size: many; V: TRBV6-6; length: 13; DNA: TGTGCCAGCAGTAAACAGGGAGGGGAAGGCTACACCTTC; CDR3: CASSKQGGEGYTF
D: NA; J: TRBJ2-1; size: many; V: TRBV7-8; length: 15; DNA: TGTGCCAGCAGCTTCTGGGACGGTGCTGCGTATGAGCAGTTCTTC; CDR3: CASSFWDGAAYEQFF
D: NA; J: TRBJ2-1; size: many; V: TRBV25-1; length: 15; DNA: TGTGCCAGCAGTCATACGGGGGGCGCCGGCAATGAGCAGTTCTTC; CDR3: CASSHTGGAGNEQFF
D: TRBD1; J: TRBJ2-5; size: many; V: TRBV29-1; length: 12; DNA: TGCAGCGTTGAACAGGGGGTAGGGACCCAGTACTTC; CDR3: CSVEQGVGTQYF
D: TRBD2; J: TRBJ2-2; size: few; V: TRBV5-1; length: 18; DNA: TGCGCCAGCAGCTTGCCGACTAGCGGGGGGTTCCCCACCGGGGAGCTGTTTTTT; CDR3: CASSLPTSGGFPTGELFF
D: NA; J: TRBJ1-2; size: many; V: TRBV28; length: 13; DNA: TGCGCCAGCAGTGTGGGAGCTAACTATGGCTACACCTTC; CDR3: CASSVGANYGYTF